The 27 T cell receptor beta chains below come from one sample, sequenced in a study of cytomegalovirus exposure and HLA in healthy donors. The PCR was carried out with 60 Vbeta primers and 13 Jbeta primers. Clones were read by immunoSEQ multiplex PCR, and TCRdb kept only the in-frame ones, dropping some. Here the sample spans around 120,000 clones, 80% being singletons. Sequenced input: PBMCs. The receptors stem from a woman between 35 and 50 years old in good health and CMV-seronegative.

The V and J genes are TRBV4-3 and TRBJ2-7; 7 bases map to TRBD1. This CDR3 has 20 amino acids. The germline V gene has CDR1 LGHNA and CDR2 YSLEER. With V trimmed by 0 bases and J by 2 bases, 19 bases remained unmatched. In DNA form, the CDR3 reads TGCGCCAGCAGCCAAGACTCCCTAAACTTCACAGGGGTACTAACCTACGAGCAGTACTTC. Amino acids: CASSQDSLNFTGVLTYEQYF.

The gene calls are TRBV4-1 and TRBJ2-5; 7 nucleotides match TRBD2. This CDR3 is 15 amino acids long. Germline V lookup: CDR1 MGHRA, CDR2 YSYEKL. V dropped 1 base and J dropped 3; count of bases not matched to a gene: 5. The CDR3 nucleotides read TGCGCCAGCAGCCAAGTTGGGGGGGGGAAAGAGACCCAGTACTTC. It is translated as CASSQVGGGKETQYF.

CDR3 protein: CASSLGGTENSPLHF. In nucleotides, the CDR3 is TGTGCCAGCAGCTTAGGGGGGACAGAGAATTCACCCCTCCACTTT. V usage is TRBV7-9 and J usage is TRBJ1-6; the match to TRBD1 covers 7 bases. CDR1 and CDR2 (germline): SEHNR, FQNEAQ (reference sequence). The V gene end was trimmed by 1 base and the J gene end by 7 bases; junction bases not matched to a gene: 4. The CDR3 contains 15 residues.

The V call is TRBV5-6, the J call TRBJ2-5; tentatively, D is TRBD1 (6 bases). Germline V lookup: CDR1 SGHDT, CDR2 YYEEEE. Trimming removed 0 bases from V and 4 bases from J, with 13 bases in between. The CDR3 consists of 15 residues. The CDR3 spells CASSLDGGAGETQYF. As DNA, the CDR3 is TGTGCCAGCAGCTTGGATGGGGGCGCAGGAGAGACCCAGTACTTC. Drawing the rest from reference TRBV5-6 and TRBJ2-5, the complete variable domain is DAGVTQSPTHLIKTRGQQVTLRCSPKSGHDTVSWYQQALGQGPQFIFQYYEEEERQRGNFPDRFSGHQFPNYSSELNVNALLLGDSALYLCASSLDGGAGETQYFGPGTRLLVL.

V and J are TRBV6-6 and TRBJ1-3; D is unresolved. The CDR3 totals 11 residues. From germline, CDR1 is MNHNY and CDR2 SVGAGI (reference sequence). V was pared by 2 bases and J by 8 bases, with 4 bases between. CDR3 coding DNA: TGTGCCAGCAGTTACGAGGACACCATATATTTT. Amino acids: CASSYEDTIYF.

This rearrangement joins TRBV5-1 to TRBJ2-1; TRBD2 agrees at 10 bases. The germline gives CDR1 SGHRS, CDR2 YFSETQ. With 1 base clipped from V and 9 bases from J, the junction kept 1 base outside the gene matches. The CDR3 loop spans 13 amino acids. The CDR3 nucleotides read TGCGCCAGCAGCTTGACTAGCGGGGTTGAGCAGTTCTTC. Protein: CASSLTSGVEQFF.

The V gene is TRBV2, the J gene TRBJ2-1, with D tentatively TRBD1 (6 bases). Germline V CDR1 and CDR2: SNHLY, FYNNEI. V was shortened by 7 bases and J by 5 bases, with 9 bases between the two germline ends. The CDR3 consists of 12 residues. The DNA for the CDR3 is TGTGCCAGCAACAGGGATGACAATGAGCAGTTCTTC. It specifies CASNRDDNEQFF.

CDR3: CASSLLDSAVASYEQYF. The CDR3 bases are TGTGCCAGCAGTTTATTGGATTCGGCGGTAGCTTCCTACGAGCAGTACTTC. The chain employs TRBV28 and TRBJ2-7; no reliable D call. Germline assignment: CDR1 MDHEN and CDR2 SYDVKM. Trimming took 1 base from V and 1 from J, leaving 17 bases between them. The CDR3 covers 17 residues.

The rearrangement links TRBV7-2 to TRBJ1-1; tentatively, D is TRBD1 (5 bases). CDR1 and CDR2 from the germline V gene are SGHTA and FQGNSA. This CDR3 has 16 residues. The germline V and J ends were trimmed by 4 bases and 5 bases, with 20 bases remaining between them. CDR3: CASSSWGGQGGTEAFF. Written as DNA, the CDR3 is TGTGCCAGCAGCTCTTGGGGTGGCCAGGGAGGAACTGAAGCTTTCTTT.

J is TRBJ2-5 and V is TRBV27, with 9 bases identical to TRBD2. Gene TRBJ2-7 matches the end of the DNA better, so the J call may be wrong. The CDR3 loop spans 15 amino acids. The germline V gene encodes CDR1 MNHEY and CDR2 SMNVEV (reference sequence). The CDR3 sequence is CASSFYSGSDYEQYF. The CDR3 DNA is TGTGCCAGCAGTTTCTATAGCGGGAGCGACTACGAGCAGTACTTC.

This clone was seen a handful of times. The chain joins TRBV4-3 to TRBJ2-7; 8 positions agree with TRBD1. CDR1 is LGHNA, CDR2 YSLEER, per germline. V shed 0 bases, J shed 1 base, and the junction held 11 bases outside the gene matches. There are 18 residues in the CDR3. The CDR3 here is CASSQELASGQVSYEQYF. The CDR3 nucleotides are TGCGCCAGCAGCCAAGAATTGGCGTCGGGACAGGTTTCCTACGAGCAGTACTTC.

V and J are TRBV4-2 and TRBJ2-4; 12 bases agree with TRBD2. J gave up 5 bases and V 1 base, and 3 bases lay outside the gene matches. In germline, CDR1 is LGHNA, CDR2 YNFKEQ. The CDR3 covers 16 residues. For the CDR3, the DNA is TGTGCCAGCAGCCAAGCGGCTAGCGGGGGGGAAAACATTCAGTACTTC. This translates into CASSQAASGGENIQYF.

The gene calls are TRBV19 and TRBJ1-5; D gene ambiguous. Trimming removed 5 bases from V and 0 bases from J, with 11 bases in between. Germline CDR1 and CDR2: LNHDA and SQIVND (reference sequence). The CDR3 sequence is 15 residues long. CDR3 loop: CASSWSGYSNQPQHF. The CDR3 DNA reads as TGTGCCAGTAGTTGGAGCGGGTATAGCAATCAGCCCCAGCATTTT.

CDR3: CASSQDSRVTNEKLFF. CDR3 bases: TGCGCCAGCAGCCAAGATTCCAGGGTCACTAATGAAAAACTGTTTTTT. This chain connects TRBV4-3 to TRBJ1-4; TRBD1 might be the D (5 bases). The CDR3 loop spans 16 amino acids. Trimming shortened V by 0 bases and J by 2 bases, and 10 bases separated the two germline ends. Germline V gives CDR1 LGHNA, CDR2 YSLEER.

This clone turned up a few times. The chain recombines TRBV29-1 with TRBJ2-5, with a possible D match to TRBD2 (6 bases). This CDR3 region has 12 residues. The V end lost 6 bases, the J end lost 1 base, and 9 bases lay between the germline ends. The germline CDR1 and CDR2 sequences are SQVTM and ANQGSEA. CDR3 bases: TGCAGCGTGGGCGGGACCCAAGAGACCCAGTACTTC. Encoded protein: CSVGGTQETQYF.

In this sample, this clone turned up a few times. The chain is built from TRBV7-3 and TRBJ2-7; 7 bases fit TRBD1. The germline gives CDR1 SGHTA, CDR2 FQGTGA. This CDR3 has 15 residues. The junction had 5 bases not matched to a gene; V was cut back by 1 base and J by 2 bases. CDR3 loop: CASSLRTGPTYEQYF. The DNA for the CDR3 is TGTGCCAGCAGCTTAAGGACAGGACCCACCTACGAGCAGTACTTC.

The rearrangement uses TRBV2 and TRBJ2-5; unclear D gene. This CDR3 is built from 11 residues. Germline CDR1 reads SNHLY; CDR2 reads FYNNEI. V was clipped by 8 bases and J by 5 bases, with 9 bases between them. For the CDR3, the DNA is TGTGCCAGCGAGCACGGGGAGACCCAGTACTTC. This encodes CASEHGETQYF.

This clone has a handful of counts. CDR3 bases: TGTGCCACCAGCAGAGACTTAGCGGGAGGGCGACTAGAGACCCAGTACTTC. This translates into CATSRDLAGGRLETQYF. V usage is TRBV15 and J usage is TRBJ2-5; 11 positions match TRBD2. The CDR3 is made up of 17 amino acids. V trimming: 0 bases; J trimming: 4 bases; junction bases outside the gene matches: 7. In germline, CDR1 is LNHNV, CDR2 YYDKDF (reference sequence).

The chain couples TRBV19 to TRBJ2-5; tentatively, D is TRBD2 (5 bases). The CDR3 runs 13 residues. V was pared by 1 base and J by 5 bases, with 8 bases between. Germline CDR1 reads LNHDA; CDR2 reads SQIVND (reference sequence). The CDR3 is CASSIVTRETQYF. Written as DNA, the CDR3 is TGTGCCAGTAGTATAGTTACTAGGGAGACCCAGTACTTC.

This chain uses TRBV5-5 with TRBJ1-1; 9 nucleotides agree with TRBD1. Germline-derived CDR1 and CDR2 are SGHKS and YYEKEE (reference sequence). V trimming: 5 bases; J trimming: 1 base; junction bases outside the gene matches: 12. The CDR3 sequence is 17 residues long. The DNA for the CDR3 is TGTGCCAGCAGTGTGAGGGACAGGGAACGCCCGAACACTGAAGCTTTCTTT. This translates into CASSVRDRERPNTEAFF.

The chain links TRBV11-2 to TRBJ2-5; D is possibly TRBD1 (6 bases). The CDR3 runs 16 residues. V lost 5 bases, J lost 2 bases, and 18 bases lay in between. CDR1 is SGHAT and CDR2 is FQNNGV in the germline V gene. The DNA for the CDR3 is TGTGCCAGCAGCAGCCACTCAGGGGAGAAACAAGAGACCCAGTACTTC. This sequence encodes CASSSHSGEKQETQYF.

In nucleotides, the CDR3 is TGTGCCAGTAGTCCCGGGACAGGGGTGGCGAGTAATTCACCCCTCCACTTT. It specifies CASSPGTGVASNSPLHF. The chain recombines TRBV19 with TRBJ1-6; 10 bases align to TRBD1. This CDR3 comprises 17 residues. V shed 5 bases, J shed 6 bases, and the junction held 10 bases outside the gene matches. CDR1 and CDR2 (germline): LNHDA, SQIVND (reference sequence). The variable domain in full, completed from reference TRBV19 and TRBJ1-6, reads DGGITQSPKYLFRKEGQNVTLSCEQNLNHDAMYWYRQDPGQGLRLIYYSQIVNDFQKGDIAEGYSVSREKKESFPLTVTSAQKNPTAFYLCASSPGTGVASNSPLHFGNGTRLTVT.

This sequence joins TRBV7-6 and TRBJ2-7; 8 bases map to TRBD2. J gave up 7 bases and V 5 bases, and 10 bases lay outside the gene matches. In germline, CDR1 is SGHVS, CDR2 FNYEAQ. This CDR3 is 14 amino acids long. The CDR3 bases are TGTGCCAGCAGCCCTGACGGGGGGGCTAATGAGCAGTACTTC. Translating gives CASSPDGGANEQYF.

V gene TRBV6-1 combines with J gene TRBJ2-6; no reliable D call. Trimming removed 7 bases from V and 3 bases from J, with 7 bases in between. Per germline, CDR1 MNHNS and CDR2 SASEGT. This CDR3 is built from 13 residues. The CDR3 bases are TGTGCCAGCACGAGTGGTGGGGCCAACGTCCTGACTTTC. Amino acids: CASTSGGANVLTF.

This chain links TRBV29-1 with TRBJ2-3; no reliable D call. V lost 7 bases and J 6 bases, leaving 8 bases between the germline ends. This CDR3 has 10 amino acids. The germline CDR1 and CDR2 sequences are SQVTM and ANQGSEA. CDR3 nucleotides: TGCAGCGACGCTCGGGATACGCAGTATTTT. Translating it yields CSDARDTQYF.

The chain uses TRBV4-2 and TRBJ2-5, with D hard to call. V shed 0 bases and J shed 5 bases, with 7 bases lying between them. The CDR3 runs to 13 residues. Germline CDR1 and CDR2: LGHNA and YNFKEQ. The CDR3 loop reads CASSQDRSETQYF. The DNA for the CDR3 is TGTGCCAGCAGCCAAGATCGAAGCGAGACCCAGTACTTC.

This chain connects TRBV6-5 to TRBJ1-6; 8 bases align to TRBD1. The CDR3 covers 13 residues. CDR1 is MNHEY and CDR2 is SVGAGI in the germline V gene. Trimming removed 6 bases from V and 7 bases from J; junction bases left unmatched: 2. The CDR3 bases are TGTGCCAGCAGGGGACAGGAGAATTCACCCCTCCACTTT. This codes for CASRGQENSPLHF.